Below are 8 T cell receptor beta chains sequenced from a single sample in a study of blood T cell repertoires in COVID-19. Only in-frame clones appear in the TCRdb table, and some are missing; sequencing was by immunoSEQ multiplex PCR. The sample lists 250,000 to 300,000 clones, around 89% occurring once. The sequenced sample was peripheral blood. The origin of the receptors is an older woman with COVID-19, enrolled during active disease.

The chain employs TRBV5-1 and TRBJ1-2, with a tentative D call TRBD1 (6 bases). This CDR3 region has 15 residues. The V end lost 2 bases, the J end lost 8 bases, and 19 bases lay between the germline ends. The germline CDR1 and CDR2 sequences are SGHRS and YFSETQ. CDR3 residues: CASSFFLRNQGGYTF. As DNA, the CDR3 is TGCGCCAGCAGCTTTTTTTTAAGGAACCAGGGGGGCTACACCTTC.

This clone occurred once. The chain joins TRBV9 to TRBJ1-1; 8 nucleotides line up with TRBD1. V shed 3 bases, J shed 1 base, and the junction held 14 bases outside the gene matches. CDR1 SGDLS and CDR2 YYNGEE come from the germline V gene. This CDR3 has 18 amino acids. The CDR3 loop reads CASSASDRGLQENTEAFF. The DNA for the CDR3 is TGTGCCAGCAGCGCCAGCGACAGGGGACTTCAAGAGAACACTGAAGCTTTCTTT.

This chain links TRBV7-2 with TRBJ2-5; perhaps TRBD2 as D (5 bases). Looked up from germline, CDR1 is SGHTA and CDR2 is FQGNSA. V gave up 2 bases and J gave up 1 base, with 8 bases separating them. The CDR3 is 14 residues long. The CDR3 DNA is TGTGCCAGCAGCTTACGGGGAGCCCAAGAGACCCAGTACTTC. Translated: CASSLRGAQETQYF. Complete variable domain (other parts from reference TRBV7-2 and TRBJ2-5): GAGVSQSPSNKVTEKGKDVELRCDPISGHTALYWYRQSLGQGLEFLIYFQGNSAPDKSGLPSDRFSAERTGGSVSTLTIQRTQQEDSAVYLCASSLRGAQETQYFGPGTRLLVL.

The J gene is TRBJ2-5, the V gene TRBV9; possibly TRBD2 for D (5 bases). V was shortened by 3 bases and J by 2 bases, with 14 bases between the two germline ends. The germline gives CDR1 SGDLS, CDR2 YYNGEE. This CDR3 has 15 amino acids. The CDR3 nucleotides are TGTGCCAGCAGCGCGGTCCCGGGGAGACAAGAGACCCAGTACTTC. It encodes CASSAVPGRQETQYF. Supplemented by reference TRBV9 and TRBJ2-5, the full variable domain reads DSGVTQTPKHLITATGQRVTLRCSPRSGDLSVYWYQQSLDQGLQFLIQYYNGEERAKGNILERFSAQQFPDLHSELNLSSLELGDSALYFCASSAVPGRQETQYFGPGTRLLVL.

This chain links TRBV6-4 with TRBJ1-5; D gene unclear. Germline V gene data show CDR1 as MRHNA and CDR2 as SNTAGT. This CDR3 is built from 13 residues. Between the trimmed V and J ends, which lost 6 bases and 6 bases, there was a span of 12 bases. The CDR3 spells CASRRTGVQPQHF. The CDR3 DNA is TGTGCCAGCAGAAGGACCGGGGTTCAGCCCCAGCATTTT.

The chain's CDR3 is CASSTPGQGASYGYTF. The DNA for the CDR3 is TGTGCCAGTAGTACGCCGGGACAGGGGGCGAGCTATGGCTACACCTTC. The chain is built from TRBV19 and TRBJ1-2; TRBD1 matches at 12 bases. V was clipped by 4 bases and J by 4 bases; unmatched bases: 7. Germline V gives CDR1 LNHDA, CDR2 SQIVND (reference sequence). The CDR3 loop spans 16 amino acids.

This chain connects TRBV7-3 to TRBJ1-2; D may be TRBD1 (6 bases). The CDR3 runs to 15 residues. Germline-derived CDR1 and CDR2 are SGHTA and FQGTGA. The V and J ends lost 0 bases and 3 bases respectively, with 11 bases between them. For the CDR3, the DNA is TGTGCCAGCAGCTTAACACCGGACAGCGACTATGGCTACACCTTC. Its translation is CASSLTPDSDYGYTF.

The chain is built from TRBV2 and TRBJ2-3; D is perhaps TRBD2 (6 bases). CDR3 length equals 14 residues. Germline V lookup: CDR1 SNHLY, CDR2 FYNNEI. The V and J ends lost 8 bases and 1 base respectively, with 13 bases between them. CDR3 DNA sequence: TGTGCCAGCGGGGGGAGGAGCCGCACAGATACGCAGTATTTT. Encoded protein: CASGGRSRTDTQYF.